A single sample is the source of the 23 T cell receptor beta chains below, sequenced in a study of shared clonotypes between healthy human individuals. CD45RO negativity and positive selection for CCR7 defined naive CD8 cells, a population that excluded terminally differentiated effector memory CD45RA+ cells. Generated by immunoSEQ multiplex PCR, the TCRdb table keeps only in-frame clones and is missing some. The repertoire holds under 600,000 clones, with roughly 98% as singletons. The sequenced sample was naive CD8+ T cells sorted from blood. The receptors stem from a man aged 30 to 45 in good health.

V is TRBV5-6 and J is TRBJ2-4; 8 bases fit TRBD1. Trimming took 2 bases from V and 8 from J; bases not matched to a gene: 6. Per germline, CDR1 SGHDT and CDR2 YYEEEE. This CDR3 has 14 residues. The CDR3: CASSFGQGSDIQYF. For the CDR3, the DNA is TGTGCCAGCAGCTTCGGACAGGGCTCGGACATTCAGTACTTC.

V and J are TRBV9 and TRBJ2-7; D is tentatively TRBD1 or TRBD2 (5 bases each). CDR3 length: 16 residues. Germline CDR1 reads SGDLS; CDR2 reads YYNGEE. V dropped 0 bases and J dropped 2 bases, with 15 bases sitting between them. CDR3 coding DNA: TGTGCCAGCAGCGTAGGAAGGGGCGGGTTAGCCTACGAGCAGTACTTC. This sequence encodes CASSVGRGGLAYEQYF. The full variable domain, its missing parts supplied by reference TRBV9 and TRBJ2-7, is DSGVTQTPKHLITATGQRVTLRCSPRSGDLSVYWYQQSLDQGLQFLIQYYNGEERAKGNILERFSAQQFPDLHSELNLSSLELGDSALYFCASSVGRGGLAYEQYFGPGTRLTVT.

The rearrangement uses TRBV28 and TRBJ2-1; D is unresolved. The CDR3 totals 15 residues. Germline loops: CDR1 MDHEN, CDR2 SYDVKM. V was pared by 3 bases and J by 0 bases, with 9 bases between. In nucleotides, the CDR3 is TGTGCCAGCAGTTTTTTAGAGAGCTCCTACAATGAGCAGTTCTTC. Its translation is CASSFLESSYNEQFF. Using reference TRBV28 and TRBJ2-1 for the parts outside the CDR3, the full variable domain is DVKVTQSSRYLVKRTGEKVFLECVQDMDHENMFWYRQDPGLGLRLIYFSYDVKMKEKGDIPEGYSVSREKKERFSLILESASTNQTSMYLCASSFLESSYNEQFFGPGTRLTVL.

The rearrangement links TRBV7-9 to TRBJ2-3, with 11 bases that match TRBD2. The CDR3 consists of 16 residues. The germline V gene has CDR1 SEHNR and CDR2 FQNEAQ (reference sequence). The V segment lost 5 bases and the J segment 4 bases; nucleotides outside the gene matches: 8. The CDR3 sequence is CASSKTSGMRADTQYF. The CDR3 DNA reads TGTGCCAGCAGCAAGACTAGCGGGATGAGGGCAGATACGCAGTATTTT.

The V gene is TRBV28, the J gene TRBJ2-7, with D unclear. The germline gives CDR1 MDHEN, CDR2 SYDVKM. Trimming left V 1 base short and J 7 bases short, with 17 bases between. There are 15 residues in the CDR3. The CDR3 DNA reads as TGTGCCAGCAGTTTATATCGGTCGAAGCTATCTGAGCAGTACTTC. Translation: CASSLYRSKLSEQYF.

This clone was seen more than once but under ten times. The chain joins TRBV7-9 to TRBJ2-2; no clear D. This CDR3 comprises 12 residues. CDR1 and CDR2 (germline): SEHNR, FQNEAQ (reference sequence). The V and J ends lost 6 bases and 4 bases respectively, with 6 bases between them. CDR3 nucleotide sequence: TGTGCCAGCAGTTCACTCACCGGGGAGCTGTTTTTT. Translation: CASSSLTGELFF.

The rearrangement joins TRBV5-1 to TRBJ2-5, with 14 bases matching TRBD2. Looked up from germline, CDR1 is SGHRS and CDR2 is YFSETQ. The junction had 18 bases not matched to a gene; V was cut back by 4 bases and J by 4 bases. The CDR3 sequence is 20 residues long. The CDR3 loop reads CASSPGLAGDMDSLGETQYF. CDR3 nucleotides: TGCGCCAGCAGCCCGGGACTAGCGGGAGATATGGATAGTCTGGGAGAGACCCAGTACTTC. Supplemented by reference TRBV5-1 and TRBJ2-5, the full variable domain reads KAGVTQTPRYLIKTRGQQVTLSCSPISGHRSVSWYQQTPGQGLQFLFEYFSETQRNKGNFPGRFSGRQFSNSRSEMNVSTLELGDSALYLCASSPGLAGDMDSLGETQYFGPGTRLLVL.

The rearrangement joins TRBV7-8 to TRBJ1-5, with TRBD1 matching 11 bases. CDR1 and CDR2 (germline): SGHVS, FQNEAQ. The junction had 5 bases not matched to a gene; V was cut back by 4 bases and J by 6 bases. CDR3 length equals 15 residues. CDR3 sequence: CASSSWTGGVQPQHF. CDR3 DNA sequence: TGTGCCAGCAGCTCATGGACAGGGGGCGTTCAGCCCCAGCATTTT.

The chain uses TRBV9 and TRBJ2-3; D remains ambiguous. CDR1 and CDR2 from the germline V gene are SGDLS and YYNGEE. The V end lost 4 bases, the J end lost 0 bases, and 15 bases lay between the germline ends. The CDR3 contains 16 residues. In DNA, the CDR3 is TGTGCCAGCAGCTTAGAAAGGACGACTAGCACAGATACGCAGTATTTT. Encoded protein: CASSLERTTSTDTQYF. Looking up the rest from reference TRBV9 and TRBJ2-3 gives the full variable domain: DSGVTQTPKHLITATGQRVTLRCSPRSGDLSVYWYQQSLDQGLQFLIQYYNGEERAKGNILERFSAQQFPDLHSELNLSSLELGDSALYFCASSLERTTSTDTQYFGPGTRLTVL.

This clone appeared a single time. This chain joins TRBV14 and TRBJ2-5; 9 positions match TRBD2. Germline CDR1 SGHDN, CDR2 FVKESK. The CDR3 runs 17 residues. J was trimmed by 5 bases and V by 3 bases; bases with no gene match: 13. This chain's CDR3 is CASSHPTLAGPPETQYF. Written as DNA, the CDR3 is TGTGCCAGCAGCCATCCTACCCTAGCGGGACCCCCCGAGACCCAGTACTTC.

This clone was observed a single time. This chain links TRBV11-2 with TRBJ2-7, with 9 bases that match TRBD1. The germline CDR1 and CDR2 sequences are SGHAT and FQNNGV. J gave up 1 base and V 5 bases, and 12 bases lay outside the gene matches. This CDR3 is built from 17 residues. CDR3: CASSHRDRAITSYEQYF. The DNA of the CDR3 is TGTGCCAGCAGCCACCGGGACAGGGCCATTACTTCCTACGAGCAGTACTTC.

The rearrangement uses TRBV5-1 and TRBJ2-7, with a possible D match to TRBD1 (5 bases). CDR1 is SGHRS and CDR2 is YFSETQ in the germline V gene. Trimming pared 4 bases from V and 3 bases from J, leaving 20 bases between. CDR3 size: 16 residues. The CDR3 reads CASSPDSRGSNYEQYF. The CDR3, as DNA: TGCGCCAGCAGCCCTGACAGTAGGGGTTCTAACTACGAGCAGTACTTC.

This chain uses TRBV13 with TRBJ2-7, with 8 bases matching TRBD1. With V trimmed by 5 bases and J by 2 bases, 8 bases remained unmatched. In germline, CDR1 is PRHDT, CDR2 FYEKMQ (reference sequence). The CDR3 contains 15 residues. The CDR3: CASSPRTGQTYEQYF. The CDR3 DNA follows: TGTGCCAGCAGCCCCCGGACAGGGCAGACCTACGAGCAGTACTTC.

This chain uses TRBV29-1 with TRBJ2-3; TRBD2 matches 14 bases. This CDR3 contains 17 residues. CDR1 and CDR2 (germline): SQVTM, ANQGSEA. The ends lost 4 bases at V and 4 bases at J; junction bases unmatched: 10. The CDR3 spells CSVASGTSGSRPDTQYF. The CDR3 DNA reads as TGCAGCGTTGCATCAGGGACTAGCGGGAGTCGCCCAGATACGCAGTATTTT.

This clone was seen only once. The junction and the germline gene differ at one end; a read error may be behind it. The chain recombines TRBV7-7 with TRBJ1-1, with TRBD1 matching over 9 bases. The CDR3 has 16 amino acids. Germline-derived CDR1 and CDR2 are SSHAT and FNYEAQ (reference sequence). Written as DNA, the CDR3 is TGTGCTAGCAGCGCAGTCGGGACAGGGTTGAACACTGAAGCTTTCTTT. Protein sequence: CASSAVGTGLNTEAFF.

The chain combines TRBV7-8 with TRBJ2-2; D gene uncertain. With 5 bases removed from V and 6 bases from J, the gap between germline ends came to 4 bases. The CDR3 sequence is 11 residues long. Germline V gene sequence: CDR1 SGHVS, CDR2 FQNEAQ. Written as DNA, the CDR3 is TGTGCCAGCAGCCAGGCCGGGGAGCTGTTTTTT. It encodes CASSQAGELFF.

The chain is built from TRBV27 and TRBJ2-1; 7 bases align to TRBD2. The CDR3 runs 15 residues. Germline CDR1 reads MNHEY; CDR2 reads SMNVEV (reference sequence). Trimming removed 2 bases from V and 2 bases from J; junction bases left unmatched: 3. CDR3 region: CASSLSSGPYNEQFF. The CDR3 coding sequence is TGTGCCAGCAGTTTAAGTAGCGGGCCCTACAATGAGCAGTTCTTC.

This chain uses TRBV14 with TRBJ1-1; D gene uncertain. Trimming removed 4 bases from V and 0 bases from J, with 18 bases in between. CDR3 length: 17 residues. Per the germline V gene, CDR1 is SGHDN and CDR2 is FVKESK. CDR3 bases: TGTGCCAGCAGCCCTTTGGACGGGCCCCCTATGAACACTGAAGCTTTCTTT. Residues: CASSPLDGPPMNTEAFF.

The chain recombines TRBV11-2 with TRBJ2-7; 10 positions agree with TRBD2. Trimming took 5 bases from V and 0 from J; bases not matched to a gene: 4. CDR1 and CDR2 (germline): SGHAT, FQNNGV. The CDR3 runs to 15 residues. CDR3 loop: CASSRGLAASYEQYF. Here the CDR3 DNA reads TGTGCCAGCAGCCGCGGACTAGCGGCCTCCTACGAGCAGTACTTC.

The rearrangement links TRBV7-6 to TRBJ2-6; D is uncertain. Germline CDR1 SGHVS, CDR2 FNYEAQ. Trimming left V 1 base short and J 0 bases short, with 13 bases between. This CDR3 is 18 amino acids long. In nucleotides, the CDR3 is TGTGCCAGCAGCTTAGTTCGCAGAGTCCTCTCTGGGGCCAACGTCCTGACTTTC. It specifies CASSLVRRVLSGANVLTF.

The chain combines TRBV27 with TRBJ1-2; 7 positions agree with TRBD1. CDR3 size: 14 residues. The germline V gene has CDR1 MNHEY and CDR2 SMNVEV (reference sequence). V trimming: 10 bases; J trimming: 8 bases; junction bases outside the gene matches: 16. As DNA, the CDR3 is TGTGCCACAGGGGTACCCTCGCTAGGGGGCGGCTACACCTTC. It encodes CATGVPSLGGGYTF.

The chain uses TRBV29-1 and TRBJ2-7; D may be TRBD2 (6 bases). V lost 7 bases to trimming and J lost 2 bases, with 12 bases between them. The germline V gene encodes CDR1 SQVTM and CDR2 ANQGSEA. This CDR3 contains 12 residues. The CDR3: CSATGVPYEQYF. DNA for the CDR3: TGCAGCGCCACGGGAGTACCCTACGAGCAGTACTTC.

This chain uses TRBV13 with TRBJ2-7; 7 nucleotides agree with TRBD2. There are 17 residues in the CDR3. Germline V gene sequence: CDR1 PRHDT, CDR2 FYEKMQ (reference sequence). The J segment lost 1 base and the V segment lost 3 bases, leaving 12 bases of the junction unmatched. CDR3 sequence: CASSLMQRDQSSYEQYF. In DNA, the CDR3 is TGTGCCAGCAGCTTGATGCAGCGGGACCAATCTTCCTACGAGCAGTACTTC. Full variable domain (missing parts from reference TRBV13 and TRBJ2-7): AAGVIQSPRHLIKEKRETATLKCYPIPRHDTVYWYQQGPGQDPQFLISFYEKMQSDKGSIPDRFSAQQFSDYHSELNMSSLELGDSALYFCASSLMQRDQSSYEQYFGPGTRLTVT.